This T cell receptor beta chain is from a study of OX40 agonist ivuxolimab in advanced cancers. At the level of the study: Every 2 weeks, ivuxolimab was infused into the patients intravenously at between 0.01 and 10 mg/kg. Aged about 23 to 90 with a mean of approximately 57 years, they were roughly 83% male.

The CDR3 extends over 14 amino acids. Germline values: CDR1 SGHNT, CDR2 YYREEE (reference sequence). V dropped 4 bases and J dropped 1 base, with 8 bases sitting between them. Here immunoSEQ multiplex PCR was the method, and the copy in TCRdb shows in-frame clones only, minus some. In the table there are approximately 70,000 clones, roughly 84% of which are singletons. This TCR derives from an adult with an advanced solid tumor such as melanoma, head and neck, liver or kidney cancer. Sequenced here: CD4+ or CD8+ T cells sorted from blood, sampled in a trial of the OX40 agonist ivuxolimab. This rearrangement joins TRBV5-4 to TRBJ2-2; perhaps D is TRBD1 or TRBD2 (5 bases each). The CDR3 loop is CASSPGRNTGELFF. CDR3 nucleotides: TGTGCCAGCAGCCCGGGGCGGAACACCGGGGAGCTGTTTTTT.